Below, 15 T cell receptor beta chains from the same sample are listed, as sequenced in a study of T-cell reconstitution after alpha-beta-depleted transplantation in children (dated by TCRdb to 2016 to 2017). Receptor libraries were prepared by PCR. Reads for this sample came from an Illumina HiSeq 2500. TCR library preparation used molecular barcoding, with unique molecular identifiers applied to normalize quantification of the TCRbeta repertoire. The public reads were quality trimmed at Q25 with fastp and then assembled into clones with MiXCR by TCRdb, keeping productive beta chains. Rows matching on CDR3 protein sequence are summarized as one entry with the most common DNA and genes. The sample table shows 75,000 to 80,000 distinct CDR3 sequences, and roughly 20% are seen once. The top ten clones comprise roughly half of the sample. The treatment or condition label, read with the paper, signifies: allogeneic hematopoietic cell transplantation with graft depleted of TCRalphabeta T cells and CD19 B cells.

The specimen comprised PBMCs, mostly from graft donor cells, sampled 360 days after TCRalphabeta/CD19-depleted stem cell transplant. These receptors came from a male patient between 2 and 15 years old who had a stem cell transplant for acute lymphoblastic leukemia, so the T cells may come from the graft donor.

The rearrangement links TRBV30 to TRBJ1-2; a weak D match, TRBD1 (5 bases). With 1 base removed from V and 3 bases from J, the gap between germline ends came to 12 bases. This CDR3 comprises 14 residues. CDR1 and CDR2 from the germline V gene are GTSNPN and SVGIG (reference sequence). In DNA form, the CDR3 reads TGTGCCTGGAGTGCGGGACTCGTAGACTATGGCTACACCTTC. It codes for CAWSAGLVDYGYTF.

The chain has TRBV27 and TRBJ1-1, with D possibly matching TRBD1 (5 bases). The CDR3 consists of 16 residues. In germline, CDR1 is MNHEY, CDR2 SMNVEV (reference sequence). V was clipped by 6 bases and J by 0 bases, with 17 bases between them. This CDR3 is CASSPPGPRMNTEAFF. The DNA of the CDR3 is TGTGCCAGCAGCCCTCCAGGGCCGAGAATGAACACTGAAGCTTTCTTT.

The gene calls are TRBV7-9 and TRBJ2-5; D may be TRBD1 or TRBD2 (5 bases each). Germline V gene lookup returns CDR1 SEHNR and CDR2 FQNEAQ (reference sequence). The V gene lost 6 bases and the J gene lost 4 bases, with 12 bases spanning the gap. The CDR3 is made up of 13 amino acids. In DNA, the CDR3 is TGTGCCAGCAGAAAGGGGAGCGGAGAGACCCAGTACTTC. Translation gives CASRKGSGETQYF.

This clonotype showed up many times. The rearrangement links TRBV5-1 to TRBJ2-2; 9 bases fit TRBD1. The germline CDR1 and CDR2 sequences are SGHRS and YFSETQ. Germline trimming cut 4 bases from V and 5 bases from J; bases unmatched to any gene: 6. CDR3 size: 15 residues. The CDR3 nucleotides read TGCGCCAGCAGCCCGGGACAGGGTAGGACCGGGGAGCTGTTTTTT. Protein product: CASSPGQGRTGELFF.

This clonotype was counted at least ten times. The CDR3 nucleotides read TGTGCCAGCAGTCTCCACTCAGGGTCTGGGGCCAACGTCCTGACTTTC. The encoded protein is CASSLHSGSGANVLTF. The chain carries TRBV27 and TRBJ2-6; a weak D match, TRBD1 (5 bases). This CDR3 has 16 residues. Trimming took 5 bases from V and 1 from J, leaving 12 bases between them. In germline, CDR1 is MNHEY, CDR2 SMNVEV (reference sequence).

This clonotype appeared a few times. The chain recombines TRBV7-9 with TRBJ2-5, with D hard to call. Per the germline V gene, CDR1 is SEHNR and CDR2 is FQNEAQ (reference sequence). Trimming shortened V by 3 bases and J by 4 bases, and 6 bases separated the two germline ends. This CDR3 contains 12 residues. The CDR3 loop reads CASSLQGETQYF. CDR3 DNA sequence: TGTGCCAGCAGCTTGCAAGGAGAGACCCAGTACTTC.

The chain has TRBV30 and TRBJ2-7; TRBD2 matches 10 bases. V lost 2 bases, J lost 2 bases, and 6 bases stayed unmatched. Germline V gene sequence: CDR1 GTSNPN, CDR2 SVGIG (reference sequence). There are 15 residues in the CDR3. CDR3 residues: CAWSFGLAVTYEQYF. In DNA, the CDR3 is TGTGCCTGGAGTTTCGGACTAGCGGTGACCTACGAGCAGTACTTC. Full variable domain (rest looked up from reference TRBV30 and TRBJ2-7): SQTIHQWPATLVQPVGSPLSLECTVEGTSNPNLYWYRQAAGRGLQLLFYSVGIGQISSEVPQNLSASRPQDRQFILSSKKLLLSDSGFYLCAWSFGLAVTYEQYFGPGTRLTVT.

At least ten counts were recorded for this clonotype. Compared with germline, one end of the junction differs, possibly owing to a read error. The V and J genes are TRBV4-1 and TRBJ1-2; D uncertain. The length of the CDR3 is 16 residues. CDR1 is MGHRA, CDR2 YSYEKL, per germline. CDR3 coding DNA: TGCGCCAGCAGCCCCCGGGGAGAAGGTTATAACTTTGGCTACACCTTC. Residues: CASSPRGEGYNFGYTF.

The table lists this clonotype with many counts. The CDR3 nucleotides are TGTGCCAGCAGTTTAGGACCTAGGAACACCGGGGAGCTGTTTTTT. It is translated as CASSLGPRNTGELFF. The genes are TRBV27 and TRBJ2-2, with unresolved D. The length of the CDR3 is 15 residues. V was cut by 2 bases and J by 1 base, with 8 bases left in between. Per germline, CDR1 MNHEY and CDR2 SMNVEV (reference sequence).

This clonotype turned up a few times. V is TRBV18 and J is TRBJ2-7; 7 bases map to TRBD1. This CDR3 has 14 residues. V trimming: 1 base; J trimming: 1 base; junction bases outside the gene matches: 1. Germline CDR1 is KGHSH and CDR2 is LQKENI. CDR3 protein: CASSPRQGSYEQYF. The CDR3 nucleotides are TGTGCCAGCTCACCACGACAGGGATCCTACGAGCAGTACTTC.

This clonotype was counted a few times. V gene TRBV3-1 combines with J gene TRBJ2-7; the D gene is possibly TRBD2 (5 bases). V gave up 0 bases and J gave up 2 bases, with 14 bases separating them. CDR3 size: 16 residues. The germline V gene has CDR1 LGHDT and CDR2 YNNKEL (reference sequence). Here the CDR3 DNA reads TGTGCCAGCAGCCAAGATCCTCAACTGACTACCTACGAGCAGTACTTC. It is translated as CASSQDPQLTTYEQYF.

This clonotype showed up just a few times. This chain connects TRBV24-1 to TRBJ2-3, with D tentatively TRBD2 (5 bases). Germline CDR1 reads KGHDR; CDR2 reads SFDVKD. The CDR3 has 16 residues. V lost 2 bases to trimming and J lost 2 bases, with 13 bases between them. The CDR3 region has the DNA TGTGCCACCAGTGATTCGGTCACGGGAAACACAGATACGCAGTATTTT. The encoded protein is CATSDSVTGNTDTQYF.

This clonotype was counted only a few times. The chain combines TRBV5-1 with TRBJ1-2, with unresolved D. The CDR3 loop spans 14 amino acids. Germline assignment: CDR1 SGHRS and CDR2 YFSETQ. The V and J ends lost 5 bases and 2 bases respectively, with 13 bases between them. CDR3 protein: CASRNDTRNYGYTF. CDR3 bases: TGCGCCAGCAGAAACGACACAAGAAACTATGGCTACACCTTC.

The genes are TRBV10-3 and TRBJ1-5; TRBD1 matches 9 bases. The V segment lost 3 bases and the J segment 2 bases; nucleotides outside the gene matches: 5. There are 16 residues in the CDR3. Looked up from germline, CDR1 is ENHRY and CDR2 is SYGVKD. The CDR3 here is CAISDMDRGGNQPQHF. In nucleotides, the CDR3 is TGTGCCATCAGTGATATGGACAGGGGAGGCAATCAGCCCCAGCATTTT.

A remark on this clonotype: This may be a read error: a much more frequent sequence differs by one nucleotide. V and J are TRBV7-6 and TRBJ2-1; maybe TRBD1 (6 bases). CDR3 length: 13 residues. CDR1 is SGHVS and CDR2 is FNYEAQ in the germline V gene. The V end lost 6 bases, the J end lost 12 bases, and 18 bases lay between the germline ends. The CDR3 here is CASRQGGTDGQFF. CDR3 sequence (DNA): TGTGCCAGCAGGCAAGGGGGTACGGATGGGCAGTTCTTC.